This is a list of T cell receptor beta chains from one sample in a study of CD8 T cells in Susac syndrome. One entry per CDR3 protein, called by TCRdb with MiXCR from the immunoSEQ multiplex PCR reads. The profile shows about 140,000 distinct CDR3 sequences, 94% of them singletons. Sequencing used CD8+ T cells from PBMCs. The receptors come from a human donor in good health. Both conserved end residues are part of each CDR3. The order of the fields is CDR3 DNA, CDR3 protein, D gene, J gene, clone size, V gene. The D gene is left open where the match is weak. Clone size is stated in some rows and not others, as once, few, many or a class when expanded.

TGTGCCACCAGTGAGCCCGTACTGTGTGAGCAGTTCTTC,CATSEPVLCEQFF,NA,TRBJ2-1,NA,TRBV24-1
TGCAGCGTTGCCCCCATGGACCCCTACGAGCAGTACTTC,CSVAPMDPYEQYF,NA,TRBJ2-7,NA,TRBV29-1
TGCGCCAGCAGCCAAGACCCCAGCACAGATACGCAGTATTTT,CASSQDPSTDTQYF,NA,TRBJ2-3,NA,TRBV4-3
TGTGCCTGGAGTGATGGTGGTAGCAATCAGCCCCAGCATTTT,CAWSDGGSNQPQHF,NA,TRBJ1-5,NA,TRBV30
TGTGCCAGCAGCCAAGATATTTGGAATGAGCAGTTCTTC,CASSQDIWNEQFF,NA,TRBJ2-1,NA,TRBV3-1
TGTGCCAGCAGCGGGTTAGCGGGGACGAACACCGGGGAGCTGTTTTTT,CASSGLAGTNTGELFF,TRBD2,TRBJ2-2,NA,TRBV5-4
TGTGCCAGCATGGAGACAGGGGTTACTGAAGCTTTCTTT,CASMETGVTEAFF,TRBD1,TRBJ1-1,once,TRBV6-6
TGTGCCAGCTCACCAGACCCAGGGAACACCGGGGAGCTGTTTTTT,CASSPDPGNTGELFF,NA,TRBJ2-2,NA,TRBV18
TGTGCCTGGGCAACAGGGAGAGGACAGCCCCAGCATTTT,CAWATGRGQPQHF,NA,TRBJ1-5,NA,TRBV30
TGTGCCAGCAGCCCCGACCTTGTTGATACGCAGTATTTT,CASSPDLVDTQYF,NA,TRBJ2-3,NA,TRBV7-7
TGCGCCAGCAGCCAAGATTCAGGGGGTTACACAGATACGCAGTATTTT,CASSQDSGGYTDTQYF,TRBD1,TRBJ2-3,NA,TRBV4-3
TGTGCCAGCAGTGATGACTGGGACACTGAAGCTTTCTTT,CASSDDWDTEAFF,NA,TRBJ1-1,NA,TRBV2
TGCAGCGTTGGGGCAGGCAATGAGCAGTTCTTC,CSVGAGNEQFF,NA,TRBJ2-1,few,TRBV29-1
TGCAGCGTCGGGGACAGAATGAGCGAGCCCCAGCATTTT,CSVGDRMSEPQHF,TRBD1,TRBJ1-5,NA,TRBV29-1